Presented here are 30 T cell receptor beta chains from one specimen sequenced in a study of healthy donors' naive CD4 and CD8 T cells (dated by TCRdb to the mid-2010s). TCRdb lists the instrument as 454 GS FLX Titanium. A previously published linear amplification protocol was used to build TCR libraries from roughly 500 ng of total RNA. In-frame beta chains were kept once TCRdb had trimmed the public reads at Q25 with fastp and called clones with MiXCR. Rows with a matching CDR3 protein are joined into one entry that keeps the most common DNA and genes. The sample profile shows 150,000 to 200,000 distinct CDR3 sequences; 65% to 80% of them were found once. 2.3% of the sample is in the top ten clones. The specimen sequenced was naive CD4+ and CD8+ T cells sorted from blood, pooled from several donors. Per the publication, the cell subset or site label means: FACS-sorted naive CD4+ (CD45RO-CD45RA+) and naive CD8+ (CD45RA+CD27bright) T cells. The receptors here all came from a pool of human donors in good health; the sample pools cells from several healthy donors.

V usage is TRBV5-6 and J usage is TRBJ2-3; 7 bases fit TRBD2. The germline gives CDR1 SGHDT, CDR2 YYEEEE. Unmatched junction bases numbered 9, after V lost 0 bases and J lost 8 bases. The CDR3 extends over 15 amino acids. The chain's CDR3 is CASSLAGAGRGTQYF. CDR3 DNA: TGTGCCAGCAGCTTGGCCGGAGCTGGGAGGGGTACGCAGTATTTT.

The chain uses TRBV29-1 and TRBJ1-5, with a weak D call TRBD1 (5 bases). Germline lookup yields CDR1 SQVTM and CDR2 ANQGSEA. The CDR3 sequence is 15 residues long. V dropped 5 bases and J dropped 7 bases, with 21 bases sitting between them. The CDR3 region has the DNA TGCAGCGTTCAGCCATCGGGAGGGGTAGGACAGCCCCAGCATTTT. This codes for CSVQPSGGVGQPQHF. Complete variable domain (other parts from reference TRBV29-1 and TRBJ1-5): SAVISQKPSRDICQRGTSLTIQCQVDSQVTMMFWYRQQPGQSLTLIATANQGSEATYESGFVIDKFPISRPNLTFSTLTVSNMSPEDSSIYLCSVQPSGGVGQPQHFGDGTRLSIL.

The rearrangement uses TRBV30 and TRBJ2-5; 11 nucleotides agree with TRBD2. The CDR3 runs 15 residues. V shed 4 bases, J shed 4 bases, and the junction held 8 bases outside the gene matches. Germline assignment: CDR1 GTSNPN and CDR2 SVGIG (reference sequence). The CDR3 coding sequence is TGTGCCTGGAACCCTAGCGGGAGGTTTGGAGAGACCCAGTACTTC. Translated, it gives CAWNPSGRFGETQYF.

V is TRBV19 and J is TRBJ1-2, with D possibly TRBD1 on 6 matching bases. V gave up 3 bases and J gave up 1 base, with 9 bases separating them. This CDR3 is 14 amino acids long. Per the germline V gene, CDR1 is LNHDA and CDR2 is SQIVND (reference sequence). The CDR3 nucleotides read TGTGCCAGTAGTATCGGGACATTTAACTATGGCTACACCTTC. Amino acid sequence: CASSIGTFNYGYTF.

V gene TRBV12-3 or TRBV12-4 combines with J gene TRBJ2-7; 7 nucleotides agree with TRBD1. CDR3 size: 13 residues. With 5 bases clipped from V and 1 base from J, the junction kept 2 bases outside the gene matches. The CDR3 region is CASSQGQSYEQYF. The DNA for the CDR3 is TGTGCCAGCAGTCAGGGACAGTCCTACGAGCAGTACTTC.

The chain recombines TRBV20-1 with TRBJ1-1, with 10 nucleotides matching TRBD1. J was trimmed by 1 base and V by 5 bases; bases with no gene match: 4. CDR3 size: 14 residues. The germline V gene has CDR1 DFQATT and CDR2 SNEGSKA (reference sequence). The CDR3 is CSAPGQGTNTEAFF. CDR3 DNA sequence: TGCAGTGCTCCGGGACAGGGGACGAACACTGAAGCTTTCTTT.

The V gene is TRBV6-5, the J gene TRBJ1-3; possibly TRBD1 for D (5 bases). The CDR3 totals 16 residues. Germline-derived CDR1 and CDR2 are MNHEY and SVGAGI. V dropped 7 bases and J dropped 0 bases, with 16 bases sitting between them. The CDR3: CASTSGTLNSGNTIYF. The CDR3 coding sequence is TGTGCCAGCACCTCCGGGACTCTGAACTCTGGAAACACCATATATTTT.

There are a few counts of this clonotype. The chain is built from TRBV29-1 and TRBJ2-1, with D perhaps TRBD2 (5 bases). CDR3 size: 13 residues. Trimming stripped 6 bases from V and 2 bases from J, with 11 bases between. Germline V lookup: CDR1 SQVTM, CDR2 ANQGSEA. The CDR3 bases are TGCAGCGTACAGCGGCAACCCTACAATGAGCAGTTCTTC. Protein sequence: CSVQRQPYNEQFF.

For this clonotype: Germline is not matched at one junction end, which may reflect a read error. The rearrangement uses TRBV29-1 and TRBJ1-2; tentative D call: TRBD1 (5 bases). CDR1 and CDR2 (germline): SQVTM, ANQGSEA. The CDR3 consists of 12 residues. CDR3 in DNA: TGCAGCGCTGAAGGGGAGAACTATGGCTACACCTTC. It yields the protein CSAEGENYGYTF.

V and J are TRBV10-3 and TRBJ2-1, with D maybe TRBD2 (5 bases). CDR1 and CDR2 (germline): ENHRY, SYGVKD. The CDR3 runs to 11 residues. V was clipped by 6 bases and J by 8 bases, with 8 bases between them. The CDR3 nucleotides read TGTGCCATCAGGATCGGGGATGAGCAGTTCTTC. Translation: CAIRIGDEQFF.

V is TRBV6-6 and J is TRBJ2-7, with a possible D match to TRBD2 (5 bases). The CDR3 has 17 residues. Trimming stripped 0 bases from V and 3 bases from J, with 18 bases between. Looked up from germline, CDR1 is MNHNY and CDR2 is SVGAGI (reference sequence). CDR3 sequence (DNA): TGTGCCAGCAGTTACTCTAGGGAGAAGCCCGGCCACTACGAGCAGTACTTC. Its translation: CASSYSREKPGHYEQYF.

This clonotype was recorded once. The chain has TRBV18 and TRBJ2-4; a weak D match, TRBD1 (5 bases). The germline V gene has CDR1 KGHSH and CDR2 LQKENI. CDR3 length: 14 residues. Trimming took off 3 bases at V and 3 bases at J, with 9 bases between the two ends. The CDR3 here is CASSPVQGKNIQYF. CDR3 DNA: TGTGCCAGCTCACCGGTGCAGGGCAAAAACATTCAGTACTTC.

The chain employs TRBV19 and TRBJ2-1; possibly TRBD1 for D (5 bases). The CDR3 length is 14 residues. Trimming cost V 3 bases and J 4 bases, with 10 bases left between them. Germline loops: CDR1 LNHDA, CDR2 SQIVND (reference sequence). CDR3 sequence reads: CASSISPGYNEQFF. In DNA, the CDR3 is TGTGCCAGTAGTATTTCTCCAGGGTACAATGAGCAGTTCTTC.

This chain links TRBV2 with TRBJ2-5, with 8 bases matching TRBD1. The germline V gene encodes CDR1 SNHLY and CDR2 FYNNEI. With V trimmed by 6 bases and J by 4 bases, 4 bases remained unmatched. The CDR3 has 13 amino acids. The CDR3: CASRWTGRETQYF. The CDR3 DNA sequence: TGTGCCAGCAGATGGACAGGGAGAGAGACCCAGTACTTC.

The chain recombines TRBV29-1 with TRBJ2-3; 7 nucleotides align to TRBD2. Trimming took 5 bases from V and 4 from J; bases not matched to a gene: 9. Germline V gives CDR1 SQVTM, CDR2 ANQGSEA. The CDR3 runs 14 residues. This chain's CDR3 is CSVSGRALPDTQYF. The CDR3 region has the DNA TGCAGCGTTAGTGGGAGGGCCCTCCCAGATACGCAGTATTTT.

The chain is built from TRBV30 and TRBJ2-1; D is undetermined. Germline-derived CDR1 and CDR2 are GTSNPN and SVGIG (reference sequence). The germline V and J ends were trimmed by 5 bases and 0 bases, with 8 bases remaining between them. The CDR3 has 13 amino acids. CDR3 coding DNA: TGTGCCTGGTACTCAGGCTCCTACAATGAGCAGTTCTTC. The encoded protein is CAWYSGSYNEQFF.

The rearrangement links TRBV12-3 or TRBV12-4 to TRBJ2-5; 11 bases match TRBD2. Unmatched junction bases numbered 11, after V lost 7 bases and J lost 4 bases. The CDR3 spans 16 residues. CDR3 protein: CASIPGALAGAETQYF. In DNA, the CDR3 is TGTGCCAGCATTCCGGGGGCACTAGCGGGAGCAGAGACCCAGTACTTC.

This rearrangement joins TRBV13 to TRBJ2-1; D remains ambiguous. The ends were cut back, 0 bases at V and 6 bases at J, with 6 bases in the middle. CDR1 and CDR2 from the germline V gene are PRHDT and FYEKMQ (reference sequence). The CDR3 consists of 13 residues. In DNA form, the CDR3 reads TGTGCCAGCAGCTTAGGGGTCGGCAATGAGCAGTTCTTC. Amino acid sequence: CASSLGVGNEQFF. Based on the CDR3 plus reference TRBV13 and TRBJ2-1, the full variable domain is AAGVIQSPRHLIKEKRETATLKCYPIPRHDTVYWYQQGPGQDPQFLISFYEKMQSDKGSIPDRFSAQQFSDYHSELNMSSLELGDSALYFCASSLGVGNEQFFGPGTRLTVL.

The gene calls are TRBV30 and TRBJ2-5; a weak D match, TRBD1 (5 bases). Germline V gene sequence: CDR1 GTSNPN, CDR2 SVGIG (reference sequence). The V end lost 1 base, the J end lost 0 bases, and 6 bases lay between the germline ends. The CDR3 loop spans 13 amino acids. Written as DNA, the CDR3 is TGTGCCTGGAGTGCAGGGAACCAAGAGACCCAGTACTTC. Translation gives CAWSAGNQETQYF. Combining the CDR3 with reference TRBV30 and TRBJ2-5 gives the whole variable domain SQTIHQWPATLVQPVGSPLSLECTVEGTSNPNLYWYRQAAGRGLQLLFYSVGIGQISSEVPQNLSASRPQDRQFILSSKKLLLSDSGFYLCAWSAGNQETQYFGPGTRLLVL.

The chain couples TRBV7-8 to TRBJ2-5; D unclear. Germline V lookup: CDR1 SGHVS, CDR2 FQNEAQ. The V end was cut by 5 bases, the J end by 2 bases, with 9 bases between. The CDR3 runs 13 residues. CDR3 region: CASSAENQETQYF. CDR3 sequence (DNA): TGTGCCAGCAGCGCAGAGAATCAAGAGACCCAGTACTTC. The variable domain in full, completed from reference TRBV7-8 and TRBJ2-5, reads GAGVSQSPRYKVAKRGQDVALRCDPISGHVSLFWYQQALGQGPEFLTYFQNEAQLDKSGLPSDRFFAERPEGSVSTLKIQRTQQEDSAVYLCASSAENQETQYFGPGTRLLVL.

The chain couples TRBV19 to TRBJ2-7, with D unresolved. There are 12 residues in the CDR3. CDR1 and CDR2 (germline): LNHDA, SQIVND (reference sequence). The ends were cut back, 3 bases at V and 2 bases at J, with 5 bases in the middle. CDR3 nucleotide sequence: TGTGCCAGTAGTATTGGGCCCTACGAGCAGTACTTC. Its protein product is CASSIGPYEQYF.

CDR3 coding DNA: TGCAGTGCGGACCACAGGTTATACAATGAGCAGTTCTTC. This encodes CSADHRLYNEQFF. The chain links TRBV20-1 to TRBJ2-1, with D possibly matching TRBD1 (5 bases). Trimming pared 6 bases from V and 4 bases from J, leaving 13 bases between. The CDR3 covers 13 residues. The germline V gene has CDR1 DFQATT and CDR2 SNEGSKA (reference sequence).

In DNA, the CDR3 is TGTGCCAGCAGTTTAAATCGACAGGTCACTGAAGCTTTCTTT. Translation gives CASSLNRQVTEAFF. The chain recombines TRBV6-5 with TRBJ1-1; the D gene is possibly TRBD1 (6 bases). CDR1 and CDR2 from the germline V gene are MNHEY and SVGAGI. The CDR3 length is 14 residues. V was pared by 4 bases and J by 4 bases, with 13 bases between.

The CDR3 bases are TGCAGCGTTGACATGAACACTGAAGCTTTCTTT. It codes for CSVDMNTEAFF. The chain recombines TRBV29-1 with TRBJ1-1; no clear D. Germline V CDR1 and CDR2: SQVTM, ANQGSEA. The CDR3 consists of 11 residues. V lost 3 bases to trimming and J lost 0 bases, with 2 bases between them.

The count of this clonotype is one. The chain has TRBV6-1 and TRBJ1-1, with TRBD1 identical over 7 bases. The CDR3 sequence is 14 residues long. Trimming took 0 bases from V and 2 from J; bases not matched to a gene: 0. From germline, CDR1 is MNHNS and CDR2 SASEGT. The CDR3 sequence: CASSEAGGNTEAFF. CDR3 sequence (DNA): TGTGCCAGCAGTGAAGCAGGGGGCAACACTGAAGCTTTCTTT.

This clonotype was seen just once. The J gene is TRBJ1-5, the V gene TRBV27; 10 positions agree with TRBD1. The J segment lost 2 bases and the V segment lost 2 bases, leaving 0 bases of the junction unmatched. The CDR3 runs to 15 residues. Germline values: CDR1 MNHEY, CDR2 SMNVEV (reference sequence). CDR3 amino acids: CASSLGTGGNQPQHF. The CDR3 DNA reads TGTGCCAGCAGTTTAGGGACAGGGGGCAATCAGCCCCAGCATTTT.

This clonotype has just one count. The chain couples TRBV11-3 to TRBJ1-2; no clear D gene. The V gene's germline CDR1 is SGHNT and CDR2 YENEEA. V dropped 8 bases and J dropped 8 bases, with 21 bases sitting between them. CDR3 length: 14 residues. For the CDR3, the DNA is TGTGCCAGCGGACGATGGGCGGATGGACGGGGCTACACCTTC. It encodes CASGRWADGRGYTF.

The CDR3 here is CSVEFNRRTYNEQFF. The CDR3 region has the DNA TGCAGCGTTGAATTCAACAGGCGGACATACAATGAGCAGTTCTTC. The rearrangement links TRBV29-1 to TRBJ2-1; a weak D match, TRBD1 (5 bases). CDR3 length equals 15 residues. Germline V gene data show CDR1 as SQVTM and CDR2 as ANQGSEA. V lost 2 bases and J lost 4, with 15 bases in between.

The rearrangement links TRBV12-3 or TRBV12-4 to TRBJ1-1, with D maybe TRBD1 (5 bases). Deletions cut 2 bases from V and 6 bases from J, with 16 bases between. The CDR3 sequence is 15 residues long. The CDR3 DNA reads TGTGCCAGCAGTTTATCCCCGGACACTCCGCCTGAAGCTTTCTTT. This codes for CASSLSPDTPPEAFF.

In regard to this clonotype: The junction shows a germline mismatch at one end, possibly a read error. This chain connects TRBV6-5 to TRBJ2-2; weak D call: TRBD1 (6 bases). Germline V gene sequence: CDR1 MNHEY, CDR2 SVGAGI. The CDR3 has 16 amino acids. CDR3 DNA sequence: TGTGCCAGCACTTACAGGGTTCGGGCGAACACCGGGGAGCTGTTTTTT. Protein: CASTYRVRANTGELFF.